Reported below is one T cell receptor (beta chain). The antigen is unknown. This record belongs to a study of lymphopenia after photon versus proton radiotherapy. General study points: Post-nadir TCR diversity decline inversely tracked overall survival among those who died. Under photons, naive T cells and diversity fell while effector/memory populations rose. Oligoclonal CD8+ Temra expansion after nadir drove photon patients' diversity drop. Better survival with proton therapy was suggested as possible, not demonstrated.

Assay: immunoSEQ multiplex PCR; the TCRdb copy retains only in-frame clones and omits some. The sample has about 25,000 clones, around four fifths seen once. The CDR3 consists of 15 residues. The V gene end was trimmed by 0 bases and the J gene end by 5 bases; junction bases not matched to a gene: 5. Germline V lookup: CDR1 SGHRS, CDR2 YFSETQ. The chain links TRBV5-1 to TRBJ2-3; 8 bases agree with TRBD2. The sequence was collected from a woman between 45 and 65 years old with pancreatic cancer. Sequenced here: peripheral blood, sampled from a patient treated with photon-based radiotherapy. The CDR3 DNA reads TGCGCCAGCAGCTTGGACGGGAGGGCCCAAGATACGCAGTATTTT. Its protein product is CASSLDGRAQDTQYF.